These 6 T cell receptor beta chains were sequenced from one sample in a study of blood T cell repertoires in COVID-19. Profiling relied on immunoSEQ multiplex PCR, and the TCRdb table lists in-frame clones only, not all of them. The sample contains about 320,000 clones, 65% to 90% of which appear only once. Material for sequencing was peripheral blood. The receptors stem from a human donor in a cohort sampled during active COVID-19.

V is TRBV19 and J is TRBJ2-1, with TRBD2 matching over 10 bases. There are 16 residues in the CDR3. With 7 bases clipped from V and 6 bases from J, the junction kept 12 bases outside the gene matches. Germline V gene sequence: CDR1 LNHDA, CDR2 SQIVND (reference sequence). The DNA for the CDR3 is TGTGCCAGTAACGATATAGCGGGGGGATCTCGCAATGAGCAGTTCTTC. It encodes CASNDIAGGSRNEQFF.

Written as DNA, the CDR3 is TGCGCCAGCAGCCTCGGACAGGTCAATAATTCACCCCTCCACTTT. This sequence encodes CASSLGQVNNSPLHF. J is TRBJ1-6 and V is TRBV5-1; TRBD1 aligns across 7 bases. The junction had 6 bases not matched to a gene; V was cut back by 4 bases and J by 5 bases. The germline V gene has CDR1 SGHRS and CDR2 YFSETQ. The CDR3 totals 15 residues.

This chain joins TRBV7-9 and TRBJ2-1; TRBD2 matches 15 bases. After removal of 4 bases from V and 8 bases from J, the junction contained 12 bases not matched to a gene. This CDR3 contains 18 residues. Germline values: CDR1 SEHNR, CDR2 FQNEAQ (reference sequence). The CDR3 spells CASSSWTSGGAWVDEQFF. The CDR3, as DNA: TGTGCCAGCAGCTCCTGGACTAGCGGGGGGGCTTGGGTTGATGAGCAGTTCTTC.

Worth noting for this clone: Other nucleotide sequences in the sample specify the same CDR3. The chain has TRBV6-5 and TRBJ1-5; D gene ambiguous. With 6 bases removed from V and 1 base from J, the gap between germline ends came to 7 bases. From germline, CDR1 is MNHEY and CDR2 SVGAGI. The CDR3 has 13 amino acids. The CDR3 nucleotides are TGTGCCAGCAGCCCGGGAAGCAATCAGCCCCAGCATTTT. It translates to CASSPGSNQPQHF.

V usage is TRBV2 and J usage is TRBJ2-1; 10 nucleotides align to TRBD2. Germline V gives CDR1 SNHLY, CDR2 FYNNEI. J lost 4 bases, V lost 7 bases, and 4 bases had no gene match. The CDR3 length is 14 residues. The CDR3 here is CASTRTSGYNEQFF. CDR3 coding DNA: TGTGCCAGCACAAGGACTAGCGGATACAATGAGCAGTTCTTC.

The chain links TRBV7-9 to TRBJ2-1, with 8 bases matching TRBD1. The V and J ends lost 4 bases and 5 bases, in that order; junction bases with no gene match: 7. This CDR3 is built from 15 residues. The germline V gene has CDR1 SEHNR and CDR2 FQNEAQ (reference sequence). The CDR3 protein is CASSSLDRDDNEQFF. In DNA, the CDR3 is TGTGCCAGCAGCTCCCTGGACAGGGACGACAATGAGCAGTTCTTC.